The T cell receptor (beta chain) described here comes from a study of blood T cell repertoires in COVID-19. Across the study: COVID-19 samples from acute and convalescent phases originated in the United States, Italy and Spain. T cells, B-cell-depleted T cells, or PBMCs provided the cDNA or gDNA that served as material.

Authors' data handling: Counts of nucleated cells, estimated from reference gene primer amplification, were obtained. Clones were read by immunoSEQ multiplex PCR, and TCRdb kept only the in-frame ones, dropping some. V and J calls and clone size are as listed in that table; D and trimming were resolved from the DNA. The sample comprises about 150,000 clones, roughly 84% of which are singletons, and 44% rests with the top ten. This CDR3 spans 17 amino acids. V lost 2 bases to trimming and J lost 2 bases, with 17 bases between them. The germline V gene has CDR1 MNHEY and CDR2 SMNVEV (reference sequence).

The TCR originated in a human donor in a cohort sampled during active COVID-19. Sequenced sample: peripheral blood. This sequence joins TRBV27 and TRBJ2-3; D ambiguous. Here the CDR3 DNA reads TGTGCCAGCAGTTTAGGATGGTCGTCTAGGCCCACAGATACGCAGTATTTT. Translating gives CASSLGWSSRPTDTQYF.